The 27 T cell receptor beta chains presented below share a single source sample, sequenced in a study of T cells expressing NK-cell markers. TCRdb re-called the 5' RACE reads and shows each CDR3 protein once, DNA omitted. In total, the table holds some 440,000 distinct CDR3 sequences. The sample taken for sequencing was blood T cells: a sorted CD56 or NKG2C T cell subset, CD4+ or CD8+ T cells, or bulk PBMC T cells (not recorded which). The receptors stem from a woman aged 50 to 60 in good health.

The chain uses TRBV24-1 and TRBJ2-2; TCRdb's assignment of TRBD1 cannot be checked, as there is no DNA. Germline V gene data show CDR1 as KGHDR and CDR2 as SFDVKD. CDR3 length equals 16 residues. CDR3 sequence: CATSDFRQGNTGELFF.

The CDR3 sequence: CASGNGDRGFYEQYF. V is TRBV5-1 and J is TRBJ2-7; TCRdb calls TRBD1, which cannot be checked without DNA. Looked up from germline, CDR1 is SGHRS and CDR2 is YFSETQ. This CDR3 has 15 residues.

The gene calls are TRBV5-1 and TRBJ2-7; no DNA is available, so the TRBD1 call from TCRdb remains unchecked. The V gene's germline CDR1 is SGHRS and CDR2 YFSETQ. This CDR3 spans 15 amino acids. The CDR3 spells CASSLAGPTTYEQYF.

The chain recombines TRBV4-1 with TRBJ2-1; absent DNA, TCRdb's TRBD2 call cannot be checked. The CDR3 extends over 12 amino acids. Germline assignment: CDR1 MGHRA and CDR2 YSYEKL. The CDR3 sequence is CASSHPLAKQFF.

The chain is built from TRBV12-3 or TRBV12-4 and TRBJ1-4; TCRdb reports TRBD1, a call that lacks DNA to check it against. The CDR3 has 14 amino acids. CDR3 residues: CASSLGTRGEKLFF.

The rearrangement joins TRBV29-1 to TRBJ2-1; TCRdb's D call of TRBD1 is untestable without DNA. Germline V gene lookup returns CDR1 SQVTM and CDR2 ANQGSEA. The CDR3 loop spans 15 amino acids. CDR3 protein: CSVATTGTGYNEQFF.

The chain uses TRBV12-3 or TRBV12-4 and TRBJ1-2; the TCRdb call, TRBD1, lacks DNA for checking. The CDR3 extends over 14 amino acids. The CDR3 loop is CASRGDSLVYGYTF.

This chain uses TRBV11-2 with TRBJ2-1; no DNA is available, so the TRBD2 call from TCRdb remains unchecked. This CDR3 spans 14 amino acids. Germline V gives CDR1 SGHAT, CDR2 FQNNGV. The CDR3 loop is CASSPPSYTGVQFF.

The chain links TRBV2 to TRBJ2-7; there is no DNA to check the TCRdb D call of TRBD2. The CDR3 length is 13 residues. Germline loops: CDR1 SNHLY, CDR2 FYNNEI. The CDR3 loop is CASKSGPTYEQYF.

J is TRBJ2-5 and V is TRBV7-9; TCRdb reports TRBD1, a call that lacks DNA to check it against. CDR1 and CDR2 from the germline V gene are SEHNR and FQNEAQ (reference sequence). The CDR3 extends over 16 amino acids. The CDR3 loop is CASSSDQDRVGETQYF.

The chain couples TRBV10-3 to TRBJ2-2; the TCRdb D gene call, TRBD1, has no DNA to confirm it. The germline gives CDR1 ENHRY, CDR2 SYGVKD. This CDR3 is 14 amino acids long. CDR3 sequence: CAIAEDRHTGELFF.

This chain connects TRBV19 to TRBJ2-1; TCRdb returns TRBD1, unconfirmable since there is no DNA. Germline V gene data show CDR1 as LNHDA and CDR2 as SQIVND (reference sequence). This CDR3 is built from 14 residues. This CDR3 is CASSIQGATTEQFF.

The chain carries TRBV19 and TRBJ2-3. The CDR3 loop spans 14 amino acids. Germline CDR1 and CDR2: LNHDA and SQIVND (reference sequence). The CDR3 sequence is CASSRVQVTDTQYF.

V usage is TRBV5-5 and J usage is TRBJ1-5; TCRdb's assignment of TRBD1 cannot be checked, as there is no DNA. The CDR3 length is 16 residues. CDR1 is SGHKS and CDR2 is YYEKEE in the germline V gene (reference sequence). The CDR3 spells CASSFEDRMGNQPQHF.

This chain links TRBV3-1 with TRBJ2-2; TCRdb selects TRBD2, and the lack of DNA leaves this call unchecked. The CDR3 covers 16 residues. Germline V gives CDR1 LGHDT, CDR2 YNNKEL (reference sequence). The CDR3 loop reads CASSRRGRGLTGELFF. Full variable domain (rest looked up from reference TRBV3-1 and TRBJ2-2): DTAVSQTPKYLVTQMGNDKSIKCEQNLGHDTMYWYKQDSKKFLKIMFSYNNKELIINETVPNRFSPKSPDKAHLNLHINSLELGDSAVYFCASSRRGRGLTGELFFGEGSRLTVL.

CDR3 residues: CAISALAGGNEQFF. The V call is TRBV10-3, the J call TRBJ2-1; with no DNA, the TCRdb D assignment of TRBD1 cannot be verified. The CDR3 is 14 residues long. Germline CDR1 and CDR2: ENHRY and SYGVKD.

The CDR3 region is CASSQDPGETYNEQFF. The chain has TRBV4-2 and TRBJ2-1; TCRdb picks TRBD2, but there is no DNA to check that call. CDR1 is LGHNA, CDR2 YNFKEQ, per germline. CDR3 length: 16 residues.

V gene TRBV4-2 combines with J gene TRBJ2-5; the TRBD2 assignment by TCRdb is unverifiable without DNA. Germline-derived CDR1 and CDR2 are LGHNA and YNFKEQ. This CDR3 has 16 amino acids. The CDR3 loop is CASSQETAAQRETQYF.

This rearrangement joins TRBV20-1 to TRBJ1-6; the TRBD1 assignment by TCRdb is unverifiable without DNA. This CDR3 comprises 14 residues. CDR1 DFQATT and CDR2 SNEGSKA come from the germline V gene (reference sequence). CDR3 amino acids: CSAREPGQSSPLHF.

The genes are TRBV7-2 and TRBJ2-4; lacking DNA, the TRBD2 call made by TCRdb goes unchecked. This CDR3 contains 14 residues. Germline V gene lookup returns CDR1 SGHTA and CDR2 FQGNSA. The CDR3 here is CASREEIAKNIQYF.

This chain joins TRBV12-3 or TRBV12-4 and TRBJ2-7. The CDR3 length is 13 residues. The CDR3 sequence is CASRSRATYEQYF.

The V call is TRBV4-1, the J call TRBJ2-7; no DNA is available, so the TRBD1 call from TCRdb remains unchecked. The CDR3 loop spans 15 amino acids. From germline, CDR1 is MGHRA and CDR2 YSYEKL. The CDR3 is CASSVTGTGVYEQYF.

The rearrangement joins TRBV12-3 or TRBV12-4 to TRBJ2-3; no DNA is available, so the TRBD2 call from TCRdb remains unchecked. CDR3 size: 14 residues. The CDR3 here is CASSPHLAGDTQYF.

This chain joins TRBV6-6 and TRBJ2-1; with no DNA, the TCRdb D assignment of TRBD2 cannot be verified. Germline lookup yields CDR1 MNHNY and CDR2 SVGAGI (reference sequence). This CDR3 spans 16 amino acids. CDR3 region: CASGSVGGRKDNEQFF.

V is TRBV12-3 or TRBV12-4 and J is TRBJ1-2. This CDR3 has 15 residues. CDR3 sequence: CASSPRGQPSYGYTF.

The chain is built from TRBV15 and TRBJ2-3; the D call from TCRdb, TRBD1, cannot be confirmed without DNA. Germline V gene data show CDR1 as LNHNV and CDR2 as YYDKDF (reference sequence). The CDR3 extends over 16 amino acids. The CDR3 sequence is CATSRGDSFEVDTQYF.

The V gene is TRBV29-1, the J gene TRBJ2-7; TCRdb selects TRBD1, and the lack of DNA leaves this call unchecked. The germline V gene encodes CDR1 SQVTM and CDR2 ANQGSEA. The CDR3 covers 13 residues. CDR3 protein: CSAGGALGFEQYF.